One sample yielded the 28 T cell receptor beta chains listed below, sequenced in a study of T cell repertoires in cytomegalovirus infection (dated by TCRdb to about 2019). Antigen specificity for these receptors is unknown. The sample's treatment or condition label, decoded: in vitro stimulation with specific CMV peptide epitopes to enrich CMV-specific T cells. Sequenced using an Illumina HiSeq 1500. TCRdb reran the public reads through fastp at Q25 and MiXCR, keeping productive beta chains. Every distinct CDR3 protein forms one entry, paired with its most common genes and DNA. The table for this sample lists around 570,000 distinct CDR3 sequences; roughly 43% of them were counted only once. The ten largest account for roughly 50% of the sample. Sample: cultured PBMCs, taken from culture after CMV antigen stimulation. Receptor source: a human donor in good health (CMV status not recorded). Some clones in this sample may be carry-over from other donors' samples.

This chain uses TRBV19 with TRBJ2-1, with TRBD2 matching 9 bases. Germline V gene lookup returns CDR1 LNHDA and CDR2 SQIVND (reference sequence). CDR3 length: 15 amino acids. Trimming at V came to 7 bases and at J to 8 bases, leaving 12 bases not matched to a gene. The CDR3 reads CASTGAREGRHEQFF. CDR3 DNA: TGTGCCAGTACTGGCGCGCGGGAGGGTAGGCATGAGCAGTTCTTC.

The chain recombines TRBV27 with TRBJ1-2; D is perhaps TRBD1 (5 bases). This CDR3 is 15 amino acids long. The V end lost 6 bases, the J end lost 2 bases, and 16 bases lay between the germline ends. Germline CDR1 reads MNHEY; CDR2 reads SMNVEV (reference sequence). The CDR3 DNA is TGTGCCAGCAGCCTGACAGATGGGCCGAACTATGGCTACACCTTC. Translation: CASSLTDGPNYGYTF.

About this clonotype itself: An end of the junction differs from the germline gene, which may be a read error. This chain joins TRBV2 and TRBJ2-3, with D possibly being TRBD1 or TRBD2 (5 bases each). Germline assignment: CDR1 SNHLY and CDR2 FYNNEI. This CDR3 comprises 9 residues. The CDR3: CASSLGPQF. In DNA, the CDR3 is TGTGCCAGCAGTTTGGGACCCCAGTTT.

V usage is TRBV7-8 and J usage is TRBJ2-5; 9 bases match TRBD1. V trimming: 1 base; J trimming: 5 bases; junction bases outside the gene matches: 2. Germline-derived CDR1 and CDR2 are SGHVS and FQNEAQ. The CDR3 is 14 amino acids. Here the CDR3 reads CASSLGTGAETQYF. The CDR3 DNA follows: TGTGCCAGCAGCTTAGGGACAGGGGCGGAGACCCAGTACTTC. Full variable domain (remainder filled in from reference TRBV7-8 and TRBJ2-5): GAGVSQSPRYKVAKRGQDVALRCDPISGHVSLFWYQQALGQGPEFLTYFQNEAQLDKSGLPSDRFFAERPEGSVSTLKIQRTQQEDSAVYLCASSLGTGAETQYFGPGTRLLVL.

CDR3 amino acids: CAISEGSGGVHHTGELFF. DNA for the CDR3: TGTGCCATCAGTGAGGGGAGCGGGGGGGTTCATCACACCGGGGAGCTGTTTTTT. This chain joins TRBV10-3 and TRBJ2-2, with 10 bases lining up with TRBD2. Germline CDR1 is ENHRY and CDR2 is SYGVKD. Trimming removed 2 bases from V and 3 bases from J; junction bases left unmatched: 9. CDR3 length: 18 amino acids.

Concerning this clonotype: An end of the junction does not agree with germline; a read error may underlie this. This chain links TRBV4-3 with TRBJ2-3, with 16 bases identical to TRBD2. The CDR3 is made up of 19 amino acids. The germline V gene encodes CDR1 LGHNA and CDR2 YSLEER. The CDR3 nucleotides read TGCGCCATCAGCCAAGATAGGGGACTAGCGGGAGGGCCCAAAGATACGCAGTATTTT. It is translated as CAISQDRGLAGGPKDTQYF.

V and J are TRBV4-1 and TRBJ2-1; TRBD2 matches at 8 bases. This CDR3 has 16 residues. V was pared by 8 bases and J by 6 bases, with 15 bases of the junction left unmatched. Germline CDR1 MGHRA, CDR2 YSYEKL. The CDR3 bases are TGCGCCAGCCCCAAGCTAGAGCGGGAGACCGGCAATGAGCAGTTCTTC. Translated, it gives CASPKLERETGNEQFF.

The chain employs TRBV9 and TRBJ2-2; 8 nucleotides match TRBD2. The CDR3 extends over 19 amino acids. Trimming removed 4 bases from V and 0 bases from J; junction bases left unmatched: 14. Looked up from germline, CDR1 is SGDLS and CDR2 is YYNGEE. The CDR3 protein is CASSRTWIAGYTNTGELFF. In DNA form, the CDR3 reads TGTGCCAGCAGCCGAACCTGGATAGCGGGATACACGAACACCGGGGAGCTGTTTTTT.

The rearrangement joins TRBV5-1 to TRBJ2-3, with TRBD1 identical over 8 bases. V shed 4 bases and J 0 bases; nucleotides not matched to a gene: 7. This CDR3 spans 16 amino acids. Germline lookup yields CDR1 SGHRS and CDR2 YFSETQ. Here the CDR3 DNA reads TGCGCCAGCAGCCCTGGACAGGGCGTAAGCACAGATACGCAGTATTTT. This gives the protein CASSPGQGVSTDTQYF.

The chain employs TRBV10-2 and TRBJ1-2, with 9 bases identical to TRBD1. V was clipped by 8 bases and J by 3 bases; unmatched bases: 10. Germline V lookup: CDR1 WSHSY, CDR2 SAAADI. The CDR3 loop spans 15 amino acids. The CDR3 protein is CASRDSDRGDYGYTF. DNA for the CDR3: TGCGCCAGCCGCGACTCCGACAGGGGGGACTATGGCTACACCTTC.

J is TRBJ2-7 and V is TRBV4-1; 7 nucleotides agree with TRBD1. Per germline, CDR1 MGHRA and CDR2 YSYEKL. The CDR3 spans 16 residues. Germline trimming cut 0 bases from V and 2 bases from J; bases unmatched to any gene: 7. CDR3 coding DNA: TGCGCCAGCAGCCAAGATTTCGACAGGGCTCCCTACGAGCAGTACTTC. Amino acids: CASSQDFDRAPYEQYF.

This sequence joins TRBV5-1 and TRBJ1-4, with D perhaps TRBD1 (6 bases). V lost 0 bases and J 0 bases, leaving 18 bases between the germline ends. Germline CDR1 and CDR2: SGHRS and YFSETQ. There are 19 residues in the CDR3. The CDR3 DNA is TGCGCCAGCAGCTTGGATCCAGCGACAGGTCTATCAACTAATGAAAAACTGTTTTTT. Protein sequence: CASSLDPATGLSTNEKLFF.

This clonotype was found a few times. CDR3 nucleotide sequence: TGTGCCAGCAGCTTCGCAGCCAGGGGGCTACCTCCTAATGAAAAACTGTTTTTT. As protein: CASSFAARGLPPNEKLFF. The chain uses TRBV7-2 and TRBJ1-4; 8 nucleotides align to TRBD1. J was trimmed by 3 bases and V by 3 bases; bases with no gene match: 12. Germline V gene sequence: CDR1 SGHTA, CDR2 FQGNSA. This CDR3 has 18 amino acids.

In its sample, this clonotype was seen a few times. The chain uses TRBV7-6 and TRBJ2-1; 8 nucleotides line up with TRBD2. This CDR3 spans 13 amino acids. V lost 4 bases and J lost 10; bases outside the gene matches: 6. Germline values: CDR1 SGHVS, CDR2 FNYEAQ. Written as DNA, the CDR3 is TGTGCCAGCAGCTCAGCGGGGGCTGTAGAGCAGTTCTTC. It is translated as CASSSAGAVEQFF.

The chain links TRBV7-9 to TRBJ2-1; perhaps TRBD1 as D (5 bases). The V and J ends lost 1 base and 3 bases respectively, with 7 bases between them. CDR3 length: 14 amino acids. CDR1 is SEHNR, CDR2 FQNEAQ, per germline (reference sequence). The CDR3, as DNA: TGTGCCAGCAGCTTAGTGCAGGGCTACAATGAGCAGTTCTTC. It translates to CASSLVQGYNEQFF.

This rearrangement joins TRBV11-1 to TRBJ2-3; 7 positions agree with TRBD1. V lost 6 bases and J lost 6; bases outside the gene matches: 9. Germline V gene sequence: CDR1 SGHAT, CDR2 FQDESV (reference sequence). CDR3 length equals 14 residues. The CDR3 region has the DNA TGTGCCAGCAGATTTACCACAGGGGAGGATACGCAGTATTTT. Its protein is CASRFTTGEDTQYF.

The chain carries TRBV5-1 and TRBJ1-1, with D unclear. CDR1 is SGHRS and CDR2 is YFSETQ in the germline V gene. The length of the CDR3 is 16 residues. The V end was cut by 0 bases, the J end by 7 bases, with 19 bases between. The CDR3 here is CASSLDSSDPGFEAFF. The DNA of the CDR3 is TGCGCCAGCAGCTTGGATAGTTCGGACCCGGGATTTGAAGCTTTCTTT.

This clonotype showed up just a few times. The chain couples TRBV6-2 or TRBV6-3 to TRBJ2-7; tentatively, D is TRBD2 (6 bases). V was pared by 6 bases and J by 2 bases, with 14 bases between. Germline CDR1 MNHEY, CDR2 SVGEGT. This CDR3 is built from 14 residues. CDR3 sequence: CASRRSGAPYEQYF. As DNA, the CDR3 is TGTGCCAGCAGGAGGTCGGGAGCACCCTACGAGCAGTACTTC.

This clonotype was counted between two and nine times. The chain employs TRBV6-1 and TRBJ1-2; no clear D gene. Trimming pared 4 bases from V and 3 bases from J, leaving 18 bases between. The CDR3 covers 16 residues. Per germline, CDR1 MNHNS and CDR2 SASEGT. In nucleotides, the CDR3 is TGTGCCAGCAGTGCACCTCGAAGGGTTTGGGACTATGGCTACACCTTC. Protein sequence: CASSAPRRVWDYGYTF.

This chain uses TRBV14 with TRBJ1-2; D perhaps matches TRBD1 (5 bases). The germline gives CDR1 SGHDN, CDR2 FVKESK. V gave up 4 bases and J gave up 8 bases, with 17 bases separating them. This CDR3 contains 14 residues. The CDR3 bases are TGTGCCAGCAGCCCCGCGACAGTGGCGTGGGGCTACACCTTC. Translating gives CASSPATVAWGYTF.

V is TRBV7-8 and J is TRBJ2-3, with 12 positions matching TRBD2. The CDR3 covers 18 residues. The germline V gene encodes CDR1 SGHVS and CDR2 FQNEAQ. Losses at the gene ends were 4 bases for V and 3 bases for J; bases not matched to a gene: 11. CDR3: CASSWRRRTSGTTDTQYF. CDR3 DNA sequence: TGTGCCAGCAGCTGGCGAAGGCGGACTAGCGGGACTACAGATACGCAGTATTTT.

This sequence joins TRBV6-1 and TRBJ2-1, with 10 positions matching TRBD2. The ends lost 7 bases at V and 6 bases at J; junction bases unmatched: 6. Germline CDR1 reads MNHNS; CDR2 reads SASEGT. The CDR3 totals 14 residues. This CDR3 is CASTPSGSINEQFF. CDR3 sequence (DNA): TGTGCCAGCACCCCTAGCGGGAGCATCAATGAGCAGTTCTTC.

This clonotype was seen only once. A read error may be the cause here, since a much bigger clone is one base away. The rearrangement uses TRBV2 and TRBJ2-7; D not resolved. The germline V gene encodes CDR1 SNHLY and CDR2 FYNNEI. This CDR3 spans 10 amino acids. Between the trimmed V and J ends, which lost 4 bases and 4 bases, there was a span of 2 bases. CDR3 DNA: TGTGCCAGCAGTGTTTACGAGCAGTACTTC. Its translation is CASSVYEQYF.

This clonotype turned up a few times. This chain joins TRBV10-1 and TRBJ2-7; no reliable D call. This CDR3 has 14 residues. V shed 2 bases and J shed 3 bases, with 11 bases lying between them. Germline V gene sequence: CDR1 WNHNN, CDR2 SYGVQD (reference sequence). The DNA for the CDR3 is TGCGCCAGCAGTGAGCGCCCCAAGGGCTACGAGCAGTACTTC. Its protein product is CASSERPKGYEQYF.

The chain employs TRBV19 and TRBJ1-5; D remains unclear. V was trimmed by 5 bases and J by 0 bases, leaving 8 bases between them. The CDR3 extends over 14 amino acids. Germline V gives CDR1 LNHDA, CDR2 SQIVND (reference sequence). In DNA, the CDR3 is TGTGCCAGTAGTTGGGCCTTTAGCAATCAGCCCCAGCATTTT. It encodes CASSWAFSNQPQHF.

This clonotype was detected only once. This chain's CDR3 is CASTPKGETNEKLFF. CDR3 in DNA: TGTGCCAGCACTCCTAAAGGGGAGACTAATGAAAAACTGTTTTTT. The J gene is TRBJ1-4, the V gene TRBV7-8; TRBD1 might be the D (5 bases). Looked up from germline, CDR1 is SGHVS and CDR2 is FQNEAQ. This CDR3 spans 15 amino acids. Deletions cut 7 bases from V and 2 bases from J, with 14 bases between.

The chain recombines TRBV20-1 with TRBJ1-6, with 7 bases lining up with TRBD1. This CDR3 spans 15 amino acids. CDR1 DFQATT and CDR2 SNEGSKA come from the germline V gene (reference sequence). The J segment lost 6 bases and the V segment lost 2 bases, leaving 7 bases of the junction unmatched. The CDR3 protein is CSARPRQGGNSPLHF. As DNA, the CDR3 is TGCAGTGCTAGACCCCGACAGGGCGGTAATTCACCCCTCCACTTT.

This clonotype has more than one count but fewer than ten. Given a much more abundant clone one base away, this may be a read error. Here the CDR3 DNA reads TGTGCCAGCATCCCGGGACAGGGGAACACTGAAGCTTTCTTT. This codes for CASIPGQGNTEAFF. The chain has TRBV28 and TRBJ1-1; 9 bases match TRBD1. Germline loops: CDR1 MDHEN, CDR2 SYDVKM. This CDR3 region has 14 residues. The junction had 4 bases not matched to a gene; V was cut back by 7 bases and J by 1 base.